This entry features one TCR beta chain sequence. Antigen: not known. This sample is drawn from a study of cytomegalovirus exposure and HLA in healthy donors. Points from the study as a whole: An analysis that came later showed most CMV-associated TCR beta chains appearing HLA-restricted. A few V segments could not be told apart, such as TRBV6-2 and TRBV6-3, and were left out.

The germline gives CDR1 LNHNV, CDR2 YYDKDF (reference sequence). V was clipped by 0 bases and J by 7 bases; unmatched bases: 1. The CDR3 consists of 14 residues. 60 Vbeta and 13 Jbeta primers were used in PCR. Produced via immunoSEQ multiplex PCR; TCRdb's table is partial and in-frame only. The table records approximately 170,000 clones, more than 65% of them present only once. The receptor was derived from a male donor in good health and CMV-seronegative. The sequencing sample was made of PBMCs. V usage is TRBV15 and J usage is TRBJ1-5; 9 bases line up with TRBD1. In DNA form, the CDR3 reads TGTGCCACCAGCAGAGAGACAGGGGGGCAGCCCCAGCATTTT. It is translated as CATSRETGGQPQHF.